This TCR beta chain was documented in a study of shared clonotypes between healthy human individuals. Generated by immunoSEQ multiplex PCR, the TCRdb table keeps only in-frame clones and is missing some. The sample includes 2 million to 2.5 million clones, around 93% seen only once; the top ten take approximately 0.41%. This clone was counted a few times. Germline V gene lookup returns CDR1 SGHDT and CDR2 YYEEEE. This CDR3 is built from 14 residues. Trimming removed 5 bases from V and 0 bases from J; junction bases left unmatched: 3. This clonotype was obtained from a man aged 18 to 35 in good health. Some clones in this sample may be carry-over from other donors' samples. This chain uses TRBV5-6 with TRBJ1-1, with TRBD1 identical over 8 bases. Sequenced sample: naive CD4+ T cells from PBMCs. The subset is: CD45RA+ positively selected. CDR3 loop: CASRKTGVNTEAFF. Here the CDR3 DNA reads TGTGCCAGCAGAAAGACAGGGGTGAACACTGAAGCTTTCTTT. Full variable domain (rest looked up from reference TRBV5-6 and TRBJ1-1): DAGVTQSPTHLIKTRGQQVTLRCSPKSGHDTVSWYQQALGQGPQFIFQYYEEEERQRGNFPDRFSGHQFPNYSSELNVNALLLGDSALYLCASRKTGVNTEAFFGQGTRLTVV.